Following are 20 T cell receptor beta chains from one sample sequenced in a study of T cell repertoires in cytomegalovirus infection. Antigen specificity for these receptors is unknown. Each CDR3 protein gets one entry after TCRdb re-called the reads with MiXCR. The data show some 99,000 distinct CDR3 sequences, around 31% seen once. The source was CD8+ T cells from cultured PBMCs, collected from culture after CMV antigen stimulation. The receptors derive from a human donor in good health (CMV status not recorded). Some clones in this sample may be carry-over from other donors' samples.

This clonotype was found a few times. The chain is built from TRBV7-8 and TRBJ2-3; TRBD2 aligns across 9 bases. The CDR3 is 15 residues long. Germline CDR1 is SGHVS and CDR2 is FQNEAQ. V lost 4 bases to trimming and J lost 6 bases; unmatched junction nucleotides: 8. The CDR3 is CASSSLAGGGDTQYF. The CDR3 DNA follows: TGTGCCAGCAGCTCTCTGGCGGGGGGGGGCGATACGCAGTATTTT.

This clonotype was observed many times. V and J are TRBV27 and TRBJ1-1, with D perhaps TRBD1 (6 bases). Germline values: CDR1 MNHEY, CDR2 SMNVEV (reference sequence). The ends were cut back, 1 base at V and 6 bases at J, with 12 bases in the middle. CDR3 length: 14 residues. CDR3 coding DNA: TGTGCCAGCAGTTTATTGAGGGGGGGCCCTGAAGCTTTCTTT. Amino acids: CASSLLRGGPEAFF.

The rearrangement uses TRBV27 and TRBJ1-2; D remains unclear. CDR3 length: 11 residues. Germline V CDR1 and CDR2: MNHEY, SMNVEV (reference sequence). The germline V and J ends were trimmed by 6 bases and 5 bases, with 7 bases remaining between them. The CDR3 loop is CASSNGYGYTF. The CDR3 nucleotides read TGTGCCAGCAGCAATGGTTATGGCTACACCTTC.

This clonotype was recorded at least ten times. The chain employs TRBV7-8 and TRBJ1-1; D may be TRBD1 (5 bases). V was pared by 6 bases and J by 7 bases, with 12 bases between. Germline V gene sequence: CDR1 SGHVS, CDR2 FQNEAQ. The length of the CDR3 is 12 residues. In nucleotides, the CDR3 is TGTGCCAGCAGTAGTTTCGGGGGTGAAGCTTTCTTT. Its translation: CASSSFGGEAFF.

This clonotype has a handful of counts. The J gene is TRBJ2-3, the V gene TRBV19; 10 nucleotides agree with TRBD1. Germline V gene sequence: CDR1 LNHDA, CDR2 SQIVND (reference sequence). CDR3 size: 17 residues. V dropped 2 bases and J dropped 3; count of bases not matched to a gene: 8. This chain's CDR3 is CASSIPTDRGRTDTQYF. CDR3 bases: TGTGCCAGTAGTATACCCACCGACAGGGGGCGGACAGATACGCAGTATTTT.

The chain employs TRBV7-6 and TRBJ2-7; a possible D gene is TRBD1 (6 bases). Trimming left V 4 bases short and J 12 bases short, with 22 bases between. This CDR3 region has 14 residues. The V gene's germline CDR1 is SGHVS and CDR2 FNYEAQ. The CDR3 protein is CASSSTGSGVRWYF. In DNA, the CDR3 is TGTGCCAGCAGCTCCACCGGGTCAGGGGTGAGATGGTACTTC.

This chain joins TRBV11-2 and TRBJ2-7, with D unclear. V gave up 3 bases and J gave up 1 base, with 7 bases separating them. The germline V gene encodes CDR1 SGHAT and CDR2 FQNNGV. The CDR3 totals 13 residues. CDR3 region: CASSFHFSYEQYF. As DNA, the CDR3 is TGTGCCAGCAGCTTTCATTTTTCCTACGAGCAGTACTTC.

This chain connects TRBV27 to TRBJ1-4; 9 bases are shared with TRBD1. V shed 6 bases and J 0 bases; nucleotides not matched to a gene: 5. CDR3 length: 16 residues. Germline CDR1 reads MNHEY; CDR2 reads SMNVEV (reference sequence). The CDR3 sequence is CASSSDRGATNEKLFF. For the CDR3, the DNA is TGTGCCAGCAGCTCGGACAGGGGAGCAACTAATGAAAAACTGTTTTTT.

The chain employs TRBV12-3 or TRBV12-4 and TRBJ1-6; D is uncertain. The CDR3 covers 16 residues. V was pared by 0 bases and J by 3 bases, with 9 bases between. The CDR3 bases are TGTGCCAGCAGTTTAGCCGCAGGAGGCTATAATTCACCCCTCCACTTT. Encoded protein: CASSLAAGGYNSPLHF.

A few counts support this clonotype. The chain carries TRBV12-5 and TRBJ1-1; maybe TRBD1 (5 bases). With 3 bases removed from V and 1 base from J, the gap between germline ends came to 9 bases. The CDR3 length is 14 residues. Germline V lookup: CDR1 LGHNT, CDR2 FRNRAP. The CDR3 is CASGFPDRNTEAFF. The CDR3 DNA is TGTGCTAGTGGTTTCCCCGACAGGAACACTGAAGCTTTCTTT.

The chain is built from TRBV12-3 or TRBV12-4 and TRBJ2-3; 7 nucleotides agree with TRBD1. CDR3 length: 14 amino acids. Trimming cost V 7 bases and J 2 bases; bases outside gene matches: 6. The CDR3 loop reads CASTPTGNTDTQYF. The CDR3 region has the DNA TGTGCCAGCACTCCGACAGGGAACACAGATACGCAGTATTTT.

This clonotype was counted a few times. The chain employs TRBV28 and TRBJ1-1; D is unclear. The V gene lost 6 bases and the J gene lost 6 bases, with 20 bases spanning the gap. The CDR3 is 15 residues long. Germline CDR1 reads MDHEN; CDR2 reads SYDVKM. The CDR3 here is CASRTTGEIGAEAFF. CDR3 DNA sequence: TGTGCCAGCAGGACTACTGGCGAAATCGGGGCTGAAGCTTTCTTT.

This clonotype was found many times. V usage is TRBV7-6 and J usage is TRBJ2-1; 16 bases match TRBD2. The V gene's germline CDR1 is SGHVS and CDR2 FNYEAQ. The trim removed 1 base at V and 12 bases at J, leaving 9 bases unmatched. This CDR3 has 17 amino acids. CDR3 sequence: CASSLDGGTSGGARQFF. DNA for the CDR3: TGTGCCAGCAGCTTAGACGGTGGGACTAGCGGGGGGGCACGGCAGTTCTTC. Combining the CDR3 with reference TRBV7-6 and TRBJ2-1 gives the whole variable domain GAGVSQSPRYKVTKRGQDVALRCDPISGHVSLYWYRQALGQGPEFLTYFNYEAQQDKSGLPNDRFSAERPEGSISTLTIQRTEQRDSAMYRCASSLDGGTSGGARQFFGPGTRLTVL.

This sequence joins TRBV20-1 and TRBJ1-5; D possibly corresponds to TRBD1 (6 bases). In germline, CDR1 is DFQATT, CDR2 SNEGSKA (reference sequence). CDR3 size: 15 residues. The germline V and J ends were trimmed by 6 bases and 0 bases, with 15 bases remaining between them. Written as DNA, the CDR3 is TGCAGTGCAAAGGGGGTATTAGATAGCAATCAGCCCCAGCATTTT. This translates into CSAKGVLDSNQPQHF.

CDR3 DNA sequence: TGTGCCAGCGGAATCGGAGGGTTACAGCCCCAGCATTTT. Translated, it gives CASGIGGLQPQHF. V usage is TRBV27 and J usage is TRBJ1-5; unclear D gene. The CDR3 loop spans 13 amino acids. With 8 bases removed from V and 7 bases from J, the gap between germline ends came to 15 bases. The germline CDR1 and CDR2 sequences are MNHEY and SMNVEV (reference sequence).

The CDR3 DNA reads as TGTGCCAGCAGTCTCCAAACACCGAACACTGAAGCTTTCTTT. Translation: CASSLQTPNTEAFF. The chain couples TRBV27 to TRBJ1-1; D gene ambiguous. Trimming removed 5 bases from V and 1 base from J, with 11 bases in between. This CDR3 contains 14 residues. From germline, CDR1 is MNHEY and CDR2 SMNVEV (reference sequence).

This clonotype was picked up a small number of times. The rearrangement joins TRBV28 to TRBJ2-3, with D perhaps TRBD1 (6 bases). Deletions cut 3 bases from V and 5 bases from J, with 18 bases between. Germline-derived CDR1 and CDR2 are MDHEN and SYDVKM. The length of the CDR3 is 16 residues. CDR3 amino acids: CASSFHPSRGEDTQYF. The CDR3 nucleotides are TGTGCCAGCAGTTTCCACCCAAGCAGGGGAGAAGATACGCAGTATTTT.

This clonotype was counted ten times or more. This chain joins TRBV19 and TRBJ2-3, with unresolved D. Deletions cut 2 bases from V and 3 bases from J, with 6 bases between. From germline, CDR1 is LNHDA and CDR2 SQIVND (reference sequence). This CDR3 has 13 amino acids. The CDR3 nucleotides read TGTGCCAGTAGTATAATGACTACAGATACGCAGTATTTT. Translated, it gives CASSIMTTDTQYF. The full variable domain, with the rest looked up from reference TRBV19 and TRBJ2-3, is DGGITQSPKYLFRKEGQNVTLSCEQNLNHDAMYWYRQDPGQGLRLIYYSQIVNDFQKGDIAEGYSVSREKKESFPLTVTSAQKNPTAFYLCASSIMTTDTQYFGPGTRLTVL.

This clonotype was seen repeatedly, ten times or more. The chain is built from TRBV29-1 and TRBJ2-3; 7 nucleotides align to TRBD2. From germline, CDR1 is SQVTM and CDR2 ANQGSEA. CDR3 length: 14 residues. After removal of 8 bases from V and 2 bases from J, the junction contained 10 bases not matched to a gene. The CDR3 DNA reads TGCAGCTTTCACAGCGGGAAGGACACAGATACGCAGTATTTT. This gives the protein CSFHSGKDTDTQYF.

This clonotype was seen a few times. CDR3 bases: TGTGCCAGCAGTGAAGCCGGGGCCACTGGAAACACCATATATTTT. Translated, it gives CASSEAGATGNTIYF. This chain connects TRBV2 to TRBJ1-3, with D possibly matching TRBD1 (5 bases). The CDR3 is 15 residues long. The V gene lost 0 bases and the J gene lost 2 bases, with 8 bases spanning the gap. Looked up from germline, CDR1 is SNHLY and CDR2 is FYNNEI.